This is a list of T cell receptor beta chains from one sample in a study of blood T cell repertoires in COVID-19. Only in-frame clones appear in the TCRdb table, and some are missing; sequencing was by immunoSEQ multiplex PCR. The table shows tens of thousands of clones, with 81% occurring only once. Sequencing was done on a sample of peripheral blood. These receptors were taken from a man older than 75 with active or convalescent COVID-19. CDR3s include the opening cysteine and the closing phenylalanine or tryptophan. A D gene is named only where the DNA matches it firmly. A row's size may be missing; if present it is once, few, many or a size class.

D: -
size: -
J: TRBJ1-1
V: TRBV3-1/TRBV3-2
CDR3: CASSQTRQAEAFF
DNA: TGTGCCAGCAGCCAAACAAGGCAGGCCGAAGCTTTCTTT

D: -
size: -
J: TRBJ1-1
V: TRBV11-2
CDR3: CASSPGSLNTEAFF
DNA: TGTGCCAGCAGCCCAGGGTCGCTGAACACTGAAGCTTTCTTT

D: TRBD1
size: -
J: TRBJ1-2
V: TRBV9
CDR3: CASSAGDREYGYTF
DNA: TGTGCCAGCAGCGCGGGAGACAGGGAATATGGCTACACCTTC

D: TRBD1
size: few
J: TRBJ1-5
V: TRBV19
CDR3: CASSSDRTGGHQPQHF
DNA: TGTGCCAGTAGTTCGGACCGGACAGGCGGCCATCAGCCCCAGCATTTT

D: TRBD1
size: -
J: TRBJ2-7
V: TRBV19
CDR3: CASSKQGAYCF
DNA: TGTGCCAGTAGTAAGCAGGGGGCGTATTGTTTC

D: TRBD1
size: -
J: TRBJ2-7
V: TRBV5-1
CDR3: CASSLLTGWDEQYF
DNA: TGCGCCAGCAGCTTGTTGACAGGGTGGGACGAGCAGTACTTC

D: -
size: -
J: TRBJ1-3
V: TRBV7-2
CDR3: CASSLGAGPGNTIYF
DNA: TGTGCCAGCAGCTTAGGGGCAGGGCCCGGAAACACCATATATTTT

D: TRBD1
size: -
J: TRBJ2-7
V: TRBV7-2
CDR3: CASSPDRVGYEQYF
DNA: TGTGCCAGCAGCCCGGACAGGGTTGGCTACGAGCAGTACTTC

D: TRBD1
size: few
J: TRBJ1-6
V: TRBV7-9
CDR3: CASSSRTGGYNSPLHF
DNA: TGTGCCAGCAGCTCCCGGACAGGGGGTTACAATTCACCCCTCCACTTT

D: -
size: -
J: TRBJ1-3
V: TRBV11-2
CDR3: CASSPGDFSGNTIYF
DNA: TGTGCCAGCAGCCCTGGGGACTTCTCTGGAAACACCATATATTTT

D: -
size: -
J: TRBJ1-5
V: TRBV12-5
CDR3: CASATSASLGEPQHF
DNA: TGTGCTAGTGCTACGAGTGCCAGCCTAGGAGAGCCCCAGCATTTT

D: -
size: -
J: TRBJ1-1
V: TRBV4-1
CDR3: CASSQDSGGTRNTEAFF
DNA: TGCGCCAGCAGCCAAGATTCCGGGGGAACTCGGAACACTGAAGCTTTCTTT

D: -
size: -
J: TRBJ2-2
V: TRBV19
CDR3: CASITTPTGGELFF
DNA: TGTGCCTCTATTACAACACCGACAGGCGGGGAGCTGTTTTTT

D: -
size: -
J: TRBJ1-2
V: TRBV2
CDR3: CASSGTVGYGYTF
DNA: TGTGCCAGCAGCGGGACTGTTGGCTATGGCTACACCTTC

D: TRBD2
size: -
J: TRBJ2-5
V: TRBV5-3
CDR3: CARSATHRGIAGGHGGETQYF
DNA: TGTGCCAGAAGCGCCACCCACAGGGGGATAGCGGGGGGCCATGGTGGAGAGACCCAGTACTTC

D: -
size: -
J: TRBJ2-1
V: TRBV5-5
CDR3: CASSPGTPYNEQFF
DNA: TGTGCCAGCAGCCCGGGGACTCCATACAATGAGCAGTTCTTC

D: TRBD1
size: -
J: TRBJ1-1
V: TRBV10-3
CDR3: CATGTGQNTEAFF
DNA: TGTGCCACGGGGACAGGTCAGAACACTGAAGCTTTCTTT

D: -
size: -
J: TRBJ1-1
V: TRBV4-2
CDR3: CASSHEGLDTEAFF
DNA: TGTGCCAGCAGCCATGAGGGTTTGGACACTGAAGCTTTCTTT

D: TRBD1
size: -
J: TRBJ1-1
V: TRBV5-4
CDR3: CASSSYRGDTEAFF
DNA: TGTGCCAGCAGCAGTTACAGGGGGGATACTGAAGCTTTCTTT

D: -
size: -
J: TRBJ2-7
V: TRBV4-3
CDR3: CASSQVEGSYEQYF
DNA: TGCGCCAGCAGCCAAGTGGAGGGATCCTACGAGCAGTACTTC

D: -
size: -
J: TRBJ1-2
V: TRBV5-1
CDR3: CASSLGQLGYTF
DNA: TGCGCCAGCAGCTTGGGACAGCTGGGCTACACCTTC

D: TRBD2
size: few
J: TRBJ2-3
V: TRBV25-1
CDR3: CASSPGLALSTDTQYF
DNA: TGTGCCAGCTCTCCGGGACTAGCGTTGAGCACAGATACGCAGTATTTT

D: TRBD1
size: few
J: TRBJ1-2
V: TRBV30
CDR3: CAWSVPGQGRYGYTF
DNA: TGTGCCTGGAGTGTACCGGGACAGGGGCGCTATGGCTACACCTTC

D: -
size: -
J: TRBJ2-7
V: TRBV4-3
CDR3: CASSQDGPGLSYEQYF
DNA: TGCGCCAGCAGCCAAGATGGTCCAGGGCTCTCCTACGAGCAGTACTTC

D: -
size: -
J: TRBJ1-2
V: TRBV3-1/TRBV3-2
CDR3: CASSQGYGGQGSSRNYGYTF
DNA: TGTGCCAGCAGCCAAGGCTACGGTGGGCAGGGAAGTTCCCGTAACTATGGCTACACCTTC

D: -
size: -
J: TRBJ1-6
V: TRBV6-6
CDR3: CASSYVSESPLHF
DNA: TGTGCCAGCAGTTACGTGTCGGAGTCACCCCTCCACTTT

D: -
size: -
J: TRBJ1-5
V: TRBV6-1
CDR3: CASSEPGIYSNQPQHF
DNA: TGTGCCAGCAGTGAACCGGGGATCTATAGCAATCAGCCCCAGCATTTT

D: -
size: -
J: TRBJ1-1
V: TRBV30
CDR3: CAWSVGGPEAFF
DNA: TGTGCCTGGAGTGTAGGGGGTCCTGAAGCTTTCTTT

D: TRBD1
size: once
J: TRBJ1-1
V: TRBV5-6
CDR3: CASSLAEGQLNTEAFF
DNA: TGTGCCAGCAGCTTGGCCGAGGGACAGCTGAACACTGAAGCTTTCTTT

D: -
size: -
J: TRBJ1-2
V: TRBV6-5
CDR3: CASSYRGAWVEGYTF
DNA: TGTGCCAGCAGTTATCGGGGGGCGTGGGTTGAGGGCTACACCTTC

D: TRBD2
size: -
J: TRBJ2-5
V: TRBV3-1/TRBV3-2
CDR3: CASSQGAGGTETQYF
DNA: TGTGCCAGCAGCCAGGGTGCGGGGGGGACGGAGACCCAGTACTTC

D: -
size: -
J: TRBJ1-1
V: TRBV19
CDR3: CASSTLRPGRNTEAFF
DNA: TGTGCCAGTAGTACCCTCCGCCCGGGTCGGAACACTGAAGCTTTCTTT

D: TRBD1
size: -
J: TRBJ1-2
V: TRBV7-2
CDR3: CASSFAGGMGGYTF
DNA: TGTGCCAGCAGCTTTGCAGGGGGTATGGGCGGCTACACCTTC

D: TRBD2
size: -
J: TRBJ2-5
V: TRBV11-2
CDR3: CASSPRGGRMEETQYF
DNA: TGTGCCAGCAGCCCGCGCGGGGGTAGGATGGAAGAGACCCAGTACTTC

D: -
size: -
J: TRBJ1-4
V: TRBV3-1/TRBV3-2
CDR3: CASSGQPRRDEKLFF
DNA: TGTGCCAGCAGCGGACAACCCCGGAGGGATGAAAAACTGTTTTTT

D: -
size: -
J: TRBJ2-1
V: TRBV11-3
CDR3: CASSPDPRGHEQFF
DNA: TGTGCCAGCAGCCCGGACCCAAGGGGCCATGAGCAGTTCTTC

D: TRBD1
size: -
J: TRBJ2-7
V: TRBV5-1
CDR3: CASSFVGGAYEQYF
DNA: TGCGCCAGCAGCTTCGTAGGGGGCGCATACGAGCAGTACTTC

D: -
size: -
J: TRBJ1-4
V: TRBV27
CDR3: CASRGWGGEDEKLFF
DNA: TGTGCCAGCAGGGGGTGGGGGGGCGAGGATGAAAAACTGTTTTTT

D: TRBD1
size: -
J: TRBJ1-1
V: TRBV6-4
CDR3: CASSARGENTEAFF
DNA: TGTGCCAGCAGTGCCAGGGGGGAGAACACTGAAGCTTTCTTT

D: TRBD1
size: -
J: TRBJ1-5
V: TRBV19
CDR3: CASNSGTGRHQPQHF
DNA: TGTGCCAGTAATTCCGGGACAGGGCGTCATCAGCCCCAGCATTTT

D: TRBD1
size: -
J: TRBJ2-7
V: TRBV7-9
CDR3: CASSGDRGPLYEQYF
DNA: TGTGCCAGCAGCGGGGACAGGGGGCCCCTTTACGAGCAGTACTTC

D: -
size: -
J: TRBJ1-6
V: TRBV5-5
CDR3: CASSLGGRGLNSPLHF
DNA: TGTGCCAGCAGCTTGGGAGGCAGGGGACTAAATTCACCCCTCCACTTT

D: TRBD1
size: -
J: TRBJ1-6
V: TRBV2
CDR3: CASRRTGVNSPLHF
DNA: TGTGCCAGCAGACGCACAGGGGTAAATTCACCCCTCCACTTT

D: -
size: -
J: TRBJ2-1
V: TRBV5-5
CDR3: CASSHLRGSEQFF
DNA: TGTGCCAGCAGCCATTTAAGAGGGAGTGAGCAGTTCTTC

D: -
size: -
J: TRBJ1-1
V: TRBV18
CDR3: CASSPQGGNTEAFF
DNA: TGTGCCAGCTCACCCCAAGGAGGTAACACTGAAGCTTTCTTT

D: -
size: -
J: TRBJ1-2
V: TRBV7-9
CDR3: CASSPSVNYGYTF
DNA: TGTGCCAGCAGCCCGTCCGTTAACTATGGCTACACCTTC

D: -
size: -
J: TRBJ1-6
V: TRBV19
CDR3: CASSMAGVRLDSPLHF
DNA: TGTGCCAGTAGTATGGCGGGGGTGCGCCTCGATTCACCCCTCCACTTT

D: -
size: -
J: TRBJ2-7
V: TRBV4-3
CDR3: CASSQDRTATYEQYF
DNA: TGCGCCAGCAGCCAAGACCGGACAGCGACCTACGAGCAGTACTTC

D: -
size: -
J: TRBJ1-2
V: TRBV12-3/TRBV12-4
CDR3: CASSIGQHYGYTF
DNA: TGTGCCAGCAGCATCGGACAGCACTATGGCTACACCTTC